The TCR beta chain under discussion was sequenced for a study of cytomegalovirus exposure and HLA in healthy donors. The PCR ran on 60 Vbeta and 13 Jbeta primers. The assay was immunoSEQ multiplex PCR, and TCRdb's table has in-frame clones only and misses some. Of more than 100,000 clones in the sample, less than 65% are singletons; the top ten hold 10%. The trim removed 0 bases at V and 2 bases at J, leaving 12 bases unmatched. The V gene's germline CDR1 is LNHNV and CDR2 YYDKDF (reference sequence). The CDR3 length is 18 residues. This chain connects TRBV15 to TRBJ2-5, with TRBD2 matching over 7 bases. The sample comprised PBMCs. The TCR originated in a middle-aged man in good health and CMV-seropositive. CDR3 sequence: CATSRDKRLAEGQETQYF. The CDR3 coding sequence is TGTGCCACCAGCAGAGATAAGAGGCTAGCGGAGGGGCAAGAGACCCAGTACTTC.